Presented here are 13 T cell receptor beta chains from one specimen sequenced in a study of T cell repertoires in cytomegalovirus infection. From the reads, TCRdb called clonotypes with MiXCR, one entry per CDR3 protein. The sample includes 700,000 to 850,000 distinct CDR3 sequences, around a third of them seen just once. The antigens for these receptors are not known. Material: cultured CD8+ T cells from PBMCs, obtained from culture after CMV antigen stimulation. The receptors shown here come from a human donor in good health (CMV status not recorded). Some clones in this sample may be carry-over from other donors' samples.

This clonotype was counted only a few times. The chain couples TRBV7-2 to TRBJ1-2, with D uncertain. The CDR3 is 12 amino acids. Deletions cut 1 base from V and 8 bases from J, with 8 bases between. Germline loops: CDR1 SGHTA, CDR2 FQGNSA. For the CDR3, the DNA is TGTGCCAGCAGCTTAGTGGGATGGGGCTACACCTTC. This gives the protein CASSLVGWGYTF.

This clonotype showed up just a few times. The chain links TRBV6-5 to TRBJ2-5; the D gene could be TRBD1 or TRBD2 (6 bases each). Per the germline V gene, CDR1 is MNHEY and CDR2 is SVGAGI. The CDR3 runs 14 residues. The V and J ends lost 6 bases and 2 bases respectively, with 13 bases between them. The DNA of the CDR3 is TGTGCCAGCAGCAGGCTAGGGGGGCAAGAGACCCAGTACTTC. This translates into CASSRLGGQETQYF.

The genes are TRBV4-1 and TRBJ1-2; D ambiguous. This CDR3 contains 15 residues. Per germline, CDR1 MGHRA and CDR2 YSYEKL. The V end lost 0 bases, the J end lost 0 bases, and 8 bases lay between the germline ends. CDR3 sequence reads: CASSQEDGANYGYTF. CDR3 coding DNA: TGCGCCAGCAGCCAAGAAGACGGGGCTAACTATGGCTACACCTTC.

For this clonotype: Being one base from a much bigger clone, this may be a read error. The chain joins TRBV12-3 or TRBV12-4 to TRBJ1-5; 7 bases align to TRBD1. This CDR3 is built from 15 residues. The CDR3 sequence is CANSFQGDRGQPQHF. As DNA, the CDR3 is TGTGCCAACAGTTTCCAGGGGGACCGAGGTCAGCCCCAGCATTTT.

V and J are TRBV4-1 and TRBJ1-1, with a tentative D call TRBD1 (5 bases). The CDR3 runs 14 residues. Germline V CDR1 and CDR2: MGHRA, YSYEKL. V was cut by 4 bases and J by 5 bases, with 14 bases left in between. CDR3: CASSPRGVQTEAFF. CDR3 in DNA: TGCGCCAGCAGCCCCCGGGGCGTCCAGACTGAAGCTTTCTTT.

This clonotype was detected only a few times. The chain carries TRBV12-3 or TRBV12-4 and TRBJ2-4; 7 positions match TRBD2. The CDR3 totals 15 residues. V was pared by 6 bases and J by 0 bases, with 5 bases of the junction left unmatched. The CDR3 is CASRSGAPAKNIQYF. The DNA for the CDR3 is TGTGCCAGCAGGAGCGGGGCCCCAGCCAAAAACATTCAGTACTTC.

This clonotype was counted ten times or more. The V and J genes are TRBV19 and TRBJ1-1; TRBD1 is a possible D gene (5 bases). CDR3 length: 16 residues. V lost 3 bases and J lost 1, with 15 bases in between. Looked up from germline, CDR1 is LNHDA and CDR2 is SQIVND (reference sequence). The CDR3 spells CASSMGLLLKNTEAFF. CDR3 DNA sequence: TGTGCCAGTAGTATGGGGCTTCTGCTAAAGAACACTGAAGCTTTCTTT. The full variable domain, in which reference TRBV19 and TRBJ1-1 provide the parts outside the CDR3, is DGGITQSPKYLFRKEGQNVTLSCEQNLNHDAMYWYRQDPGQGLRLIYYSQIVNDFQKGDIAEGYSVSREKKESFPLTVTSAQKNPTAFYLCASSMGLLLKNTEAFFGQGTRLTVV.

V usage is TRBV19 and J usage is TRBJ1-1, with D possibly being TRBD1 (5 bases). The V end lost 4 bases, the J end lost 5 bases, and 14 bases lay between the germline ends. The CDR3 covers 14 residues. Germline V CDR1 and CDR2: LNHDA, SQIVND (reference sequence). Written as DNA, the CDR3 is TGTGCCAGTAGTACGAGAGAGGGGTTGACTGAAGCTTTCTTT. Translated: CASSTREGLTEAFF.

The CDR3 nucleotides are TGCGCCAGCAGCTTATGGACAGGGGGCAAAGTCGAGGCTTTCTTT. Amino acids: CASSLWTGGKVEAFF. V usage is TRBV5-1 and J usage is TRBJ1-1, with 11 positions matching TRBD1. CDR3 size: 15 residues. The V and J ends lost 2 bases and 11 bases, in that order; junction bases with no gene match: 11. Germline CDR1 reads SGHRS; CDR2 reads YFSETQ.

This clonotype was observed a single time. The rearrangement uses TRBV7-9 and TRBJ2-7; D unresolved. The CDR3 runs 13 residues. Germline CDR1 reads SEHNR; CDR2 reads FQNEAQ (reference sequence). The germline V and J ends were trimmed by 5 bases and 3 bases, with 11 bases remaining between them. In DNA, the CDR3 is TGTGCCAGCAGCCCTGGCAGCCACTACGAGCAGTACGTC. Translating it yields CASSPGSHYEQYV.

This clonotype was seen only a few times. The V and J genes are TRBV6-6 and TRBJ1-6; D might be TRBD1 (5 bases). V dropped 7 bases and J dropped 14 bases, with 21 bases sitting between them. Germline CDR1 reads MNHNY; CDR2 reads SVGAGI (reference sequence). The CDR3 sequence is 14 residues long. For the CDR3, the DNA is TGTGCCAGCACCCTCGGGGCCCCCCTTGGGACCCTCCACTTT. Its translation is CASTLGAPLGTLHF.

The rearrangement links TRBV4-3 to TRBJ2-1; TRBD1 is a possible D gene (6 bases). This CDR3 has 16 residues. CDR1 LGHNA and CDR2 YSLEER come from the germline V gene. The V gene lost 0 bases and the J gene lost 0 bases, with 9 bases spanning the gap. In nucleotides, the CDR3 is TGCGCCAGCAGCCAAGATTCAGGGGTCTCCTACAATGAGCAGTTCTTC. It encodes CASSQDSGVSYNEQFF.

This clonotype was recorded at least ten times. The chain carries TRBV7-9 and TRBJ1-1, with no clear D. CDR1 is SEHNR, CDR2 FQNEAQ, per germline (reference sequence). The CDR3 runs 14 residues. V was trimmed by 4 bases and J by 1 base, leaving 10 bases between them. The CDR3 is CASSSSQWNTEAFF. CDR3 coding DNA: TGTGCCAGCAGCTCCTCTCAGTGGAACACTGAAGCTTTCTTT. Looking up the rest from reference TRBV7-9 and TRBJ1-1 gives the full variable domain: DTGVSQNPRHKITKRGQNVTFRCDPISEHNRLYWYRQTLGQGPEFLTYFQNEAQLEKSRLLSDRFSAERPKGSFSTLEIQRTEQGDSAMYLCASSSSQWNTEAFFGQGTRLTVV.